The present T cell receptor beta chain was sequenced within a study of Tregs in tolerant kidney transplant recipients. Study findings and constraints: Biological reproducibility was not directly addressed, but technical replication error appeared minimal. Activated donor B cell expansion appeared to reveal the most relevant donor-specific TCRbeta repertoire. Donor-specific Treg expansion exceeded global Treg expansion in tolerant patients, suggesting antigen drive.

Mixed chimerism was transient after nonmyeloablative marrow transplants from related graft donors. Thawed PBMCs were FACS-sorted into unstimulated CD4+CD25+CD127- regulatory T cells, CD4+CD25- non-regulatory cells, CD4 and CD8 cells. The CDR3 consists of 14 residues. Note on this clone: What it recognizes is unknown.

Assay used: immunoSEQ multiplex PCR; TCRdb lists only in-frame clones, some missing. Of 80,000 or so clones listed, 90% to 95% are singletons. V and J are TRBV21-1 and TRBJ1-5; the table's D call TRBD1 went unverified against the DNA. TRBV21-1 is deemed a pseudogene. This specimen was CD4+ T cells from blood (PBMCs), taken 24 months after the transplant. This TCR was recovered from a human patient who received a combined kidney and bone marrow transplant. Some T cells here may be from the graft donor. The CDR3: CASNPDRGHQPQHF. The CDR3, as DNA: TGTGCCAGCAACCCGGACAGGGGTCATCAGCCCCAGCATTTT.